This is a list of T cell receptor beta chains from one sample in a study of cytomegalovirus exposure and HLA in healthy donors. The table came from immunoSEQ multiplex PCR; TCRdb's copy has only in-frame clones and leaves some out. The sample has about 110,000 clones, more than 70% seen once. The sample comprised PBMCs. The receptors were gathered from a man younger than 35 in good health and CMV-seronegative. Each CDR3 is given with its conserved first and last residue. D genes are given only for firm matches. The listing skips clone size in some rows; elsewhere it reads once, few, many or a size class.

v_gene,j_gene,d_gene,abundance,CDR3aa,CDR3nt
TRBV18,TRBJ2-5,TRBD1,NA,CASSPPQGARETQYF,TGTGCCAGCTCACCACCCCAGGGGGCGCGGGAGACCCAGTACTTC
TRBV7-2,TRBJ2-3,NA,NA,CASSLAHLGTDTQYF,TGTGCCAGCAGCTTAGCCCACCTAGGTACAGATACGCAGTATTTT
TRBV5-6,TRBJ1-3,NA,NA,CASSSGNTIYF,TGTGCCAGCAGCTCAGGAAACACCATATATTTT
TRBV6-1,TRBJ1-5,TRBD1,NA,CASRGTGGNQPQHF,TGTGCCAGCAGAGGGACAGGGGGCAATCAGCCCCAGCATTTT
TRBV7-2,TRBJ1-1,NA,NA,CASSQGGSGAFF,TGTGCCAGCAGCCAGGGCGGATCGGGAGCTTTCTTT
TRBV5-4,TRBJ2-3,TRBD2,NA,CASSTGLDPDTQYF,TGTGCCAGCAGCACCGGACTAGACCCAGATACGCAGTATTTT
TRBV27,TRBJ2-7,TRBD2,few,CATRFRGGVYEQYF,TGTGCCACCCGCTTCCGGGGGGGCGTCTACGAGCAGTACTTC
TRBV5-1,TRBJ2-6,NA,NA,CASSLAVGGRWTGANVLTF,TGCGCCAGCAGCTTGGCTGTCGGCGGCCGATGGACTGGGGCCAACGTCCTGACTTTC
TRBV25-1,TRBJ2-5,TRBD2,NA,CASKRGGETQYF,TGTGCCAGCAAGCGGGGAGGGGAGACCCAGTACTTC
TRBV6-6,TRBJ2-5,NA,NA,CASGAETQYF,TGTGCCAGCGGGGCAGAGACCCAGTACTTC
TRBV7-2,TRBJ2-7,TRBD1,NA,CASSLNRGVAEQYF,TGTGCCAGCAGCTTAAACAGGGGAGTCGCAGAGCAGTACTTC
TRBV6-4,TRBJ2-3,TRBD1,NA,CASRTGTALTDTQYF,TGTGCCAGCAGAACCGGGACAGCCCTCACAGATACGCAGTATTTT
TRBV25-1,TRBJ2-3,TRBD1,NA,CASSELLGTGGTDTQYF,TGTGCCAGCAGTGAGCTCCTCGGGACAGGGGGGACAGATACGCAGTATTTT
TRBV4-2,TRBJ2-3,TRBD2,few,CASSQELAGSADTQYF,TGTGCCAGCAGCCAAGAGCTAGCGGGGAGTGCAGATACGCAGTATTTT
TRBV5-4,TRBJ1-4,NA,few,CASSRQPQGEKLFF,TGTGCCAGCAGTCGACAGCCCCAGGGGGAAAAACTGTTTTTT
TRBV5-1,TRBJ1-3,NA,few,CASSLGSRADTIYF,TGCGCCAGCAGCTTGGGATCCAGGGCGGACACCATATATTTT
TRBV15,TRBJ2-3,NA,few,CATSSARDFTDTQYF,TGTGCCACCAGCTCCGCCAGGGACTTCACAGATACGCAGTATTTT
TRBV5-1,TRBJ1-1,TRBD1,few,CASWQGTENTEAFF,TGCGCCAGCTGGCAAGGGACAGAGAACACTGAAGCTTTCTTT
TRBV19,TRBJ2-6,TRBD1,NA,CASSMGQGSGANVLTF,TGTGCCAGTAGTATGGGACAGGGCTCTGGGGCCAACGTCCTGACTTTC
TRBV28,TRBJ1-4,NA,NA,CASSTTRVANEKLFF,TGTGCCAGCAGTACAACCAGGGTGGCTAATGAAAAACTGTTTTTT
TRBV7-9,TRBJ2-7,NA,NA,CASSLVAGTWEQYF,TGTGCCAGCAGCTTAGTCGCAGGTACCTGGGAGCAGTACTTC
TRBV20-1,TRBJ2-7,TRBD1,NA,CRVSTGAEQYF,TGCAGGGTATCTACAGGGGCCGAGCAGTACTTC
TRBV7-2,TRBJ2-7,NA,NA,CASSGPGTNYEQYF,TGTGCCAGCAGCGGTCCCGGGACAAACTACGAGCAGTACTTC
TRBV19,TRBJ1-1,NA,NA,CATRPRQPNTEAFF,TGTGCCACGCGACCTAGGCAGCCGAACACTGAAGCTTTCTTT
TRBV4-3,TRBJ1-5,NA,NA,CASSRLSGEPQHF,TGCGCCAGCAGCCGGCTTTCGGGGGAGCCCCAGCATTTT
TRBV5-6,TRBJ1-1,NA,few,CASSLESGFDSEAFF,TGTGCCAGCAGCTTGGAATCAGGGTTCGATTCTGAAGCTTTCTTT
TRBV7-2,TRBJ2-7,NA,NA,CASSLVLESSYEQYF,TGTGCCAGCAGCTTAGTGCTAGAATCCTCCTACGAGCAGTACTTC
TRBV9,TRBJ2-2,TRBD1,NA,CASTRRPGQGDTGELFF,TGTGCCAGCACCAGAAGACCGGGACAGGGTGACACCGGGGAGCTGTTTTTT
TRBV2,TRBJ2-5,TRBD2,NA,CASIGRGAQETQYF,TGTGCCAGCATTGGGCGGGGGGCTCAAGAGACCCAGTACTTC
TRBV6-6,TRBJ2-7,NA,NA,CASTAGEPSLLEQYF,TGTGCCAGCACCGCCGGGGAACCCTCCCTCTTGGAGCAGTACTTC
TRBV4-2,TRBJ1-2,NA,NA,CASSQDLSGRGQGPTF,TGTGCCAGCAGCCAAGATCTTTCGGGCAGGGGCCAAGGACCCACCTTC
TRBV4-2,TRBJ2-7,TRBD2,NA,CASSQDISGASYEQYF,TGTGCCAGCAGCCAAGATATCAGCGGGGCCTCCTACGAGCAGTACTTC
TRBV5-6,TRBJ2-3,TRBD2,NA,CASSLVQRGPTDTQYF,TGTGCCAGCAGCTTGGTACAGCGGGGACCCACAGATACGCAGTATTTT
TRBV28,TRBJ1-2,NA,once,CASSLSSWGGNGYTF,TGTGCCAGCAGTTTAAGCAGTTGGGGGGGAAATGGCTACACCTTC
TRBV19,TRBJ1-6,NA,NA,CASQTSGQNNSPLHF,TGTGCCAGCCAAACCTCGGGACAAAACAATTCACCCCTCCACTTT
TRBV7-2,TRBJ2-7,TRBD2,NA,CASSLGGAGYEQYF,TGTGCCAGCAGCTTGGGAGGGGCAGGTTACGAGCAGTACTTC
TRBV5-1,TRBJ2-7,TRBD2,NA,CASTPGEGTTLYEQYF,TGCGCCAGCACCCCTGGGGAGGGGACCACCCTCTACGAGCAGTACTTC
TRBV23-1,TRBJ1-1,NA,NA,CASSQSRGGGMNTEAFF,TGCGCCAGCAGTCAATCGAGGGGGGGCGGCATGAACACTGAAGCTTTCTTT
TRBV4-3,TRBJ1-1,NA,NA,CASSQDRAFTEAFF,TGCGCCAGCAGCCAAGATCGAGCATTCACTGAAGCTTTCTTT
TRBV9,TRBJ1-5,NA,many,CASSRGVSNQPQHF,TGTGCCAGCAGCCGCGGGGTTAGCAATCAGCCCCAGCATTTT
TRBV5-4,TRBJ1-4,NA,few,CASSLGGQGPNEKLFF,TGTGCCAGCAGCTTGGGAGGGCAGGGGCCTAATGAAAAACTGTTTTTT
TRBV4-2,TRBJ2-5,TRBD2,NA,CASSQALGSGGIQETQYF,TGTGCCAGCAGCCAAGCTCTTGGGAGCGGGGGGATCCAAGAGACCCAGTACTTC
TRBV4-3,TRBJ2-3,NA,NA,CASSQDWSGGAVDTQYF,TGCGCCAGCAGCCAAGATTGGTCTGGAGGGGCGGTAGATACGCAGTATTTT